This T cell receptor beta chain appears in the sequencing data of a study of cytomegalovirus exposure and HLA in healthy donors. Using immunoSEQ multiplex PCR, the repertoire was profiled, and TCRdb retains in-frame clones only, with some absent. This table holds approximately 200,000 clones, approximately 80% found once. CDR1 is SGHNT and CDR2 is YYREEE in the germline V gene (reference sequence). The CDR3 extends over 14 amino acids. The ends lost 3 bases at V and 5 bases at J; junction bases unmatched: 6. The sequence was obtained from a woman younger than 45 in good health and CMV-seropositive. Source material: PBMCs. The chain links TRBV5-4 to TRBJ2-7, with 9 bases that match TRBD1. CDR3 sequence: CASSSGQGRNEQYF. The CDR3 bases are TGTGCCAGCAGCTCAGGACAGGGGCGGAACGAGCAGTACTTC.